The 21 T cell receptor beta chains given below trace back to one sample, sequenced in a study of blood T cell repertoires in COVID-19. Repertoires were generated with immunoSEQ multiplex PCR, while TCRdb's copy carries only in-frame clones and drops some. This table holds 65,000 or so clones, over 75% found once. Material: peripheral blood. All receptors come from a man aged 50-60 years with active COVID-19.

J is TRBJ2-7 and V is TRBV19; TRBD2 agrees at 7 bases. Trimming removed 5 bases from V and 0 bases from J; junction bases left unmatched: 10. Looked up from germline, CDR1 is LNHDA and CDR2 is SQIVND (reference sequence). CDR3 length: 16 amino acids. For the CDR3, the DNA is TGTGCCAGTAGTCCGGATCGCCAGCGGGACTCCTACGAGCAGTACTTC. Translation gives CASSPDRQRDSYEQYF.

This clone appeared a few times. CDR3 loop: CASTAGTGAYEQYF. The CDR3 nucleotides read TGCGCCAGCACCGCCGGGACAGGAGCCTACGAGCAGTACTTC. This chain links TRBV4-1 with TRBJ2-7; 8 nucleotides match TRBD1. The CDR3 extends over 14 amino acids. After removal of 7 bases from V and 2 bases from J, the junction contained 7 bases not matched to a gene. Germline values: CDR1 MGHRA, CDR2 YSYEKL.

The rearrangement links TRBV4-3 to TRBJ2-7; no firm D call. With 0 bases removed from V and 0 bases from J, the gap between germline ends came to 6 bases. Germline V CDR1 and CDR2: LGHNA, YSLEER. The CDR3 contains 14 residues. CDR3 DNA sequence: TGCGCCAGCAGCCAAGACCCTAGCTCCTACGAGCAGTACTTC. Its translation: CASSQDPSSYEQYF.

The CDR3 protein is CASSFDRNPQYF. The CDR3 DNA reads TGCGCCAGCAGCTTTGACAGGAATCCGCAGTACTTC. The V gene is TRBV5-1, the J gene TRBJ2-7, with D perhaps TRBD1 (6 bases). This CDR3 contains 12 residues. V lost 2 bases and J 9 bases, leaving 12 bases between the germline ends. Per the germline V gene, CDR1 is SGHRS and CDR2 is YFSETQ.

The chain links TRBV18 to TRBJ2-5; TRBD1 aligns across 9 bases. Per germline, CDR1 KGHSH and CDR2 LQKENI. The CDR3 has 14 amino acids. The J segment lost 5 bases and the V segment lost 6 bases, leaving 7 bases of the junction unmatched. The CDR3 is CASSRTGAGETQYF. CDR3 DNA sequence: TGTGCCAGCTCTCGGACAGGGGCGGGGGAGACCCAGTACTTC. Full variable domain (missing parts from reference TRBV18 and TRBJ2-5): NAGVMQNPRHLVRRRGQEARLRCSPMKGHSHVYWYRQLPEEGLKFMVYLQKENIIDESGMPKERFSAEFPKEGPSILRIQQVVRGDSAAYFCASSRTGAGETQYFGPGTRLLVL.

This chain uses TRBV4-2 with TRBJ2-4, with 7 positions matching TRBD2. Germline CDR1 and CDR2: LGHNA and YNFKEQ. The J segment lost 4 bases and the V segment lost 1 base, leaving 1 base of the junction unmatched. This CDR3 comprises 14 residues. The CDR3, as DNA: TGTGCCAGCAGCCAAGCAGCGGGAAAAAACATTCAGTACTTC. Protein sequence: CASSQAAGKNIQYF.

This rearrangement joins TRBV5-6 to TRBJ1-2, with unresolved D. Trimming cost V 5 bases and J 3 bases, with 17 bases left between them. Germline loops: CDR1 SGHDT, CDR2 YYEEEE. CDR3 length: 15 residues. The CDR3 nucleotides read TGTGCCAGCAGGACTTACACCGATTATGACTATGGCTACACCTTC. It is translated as CASRTYTDYDYGYTF.

The chain has TRBV18 and TRBJ2-1; the match to TRBD2 covers 7 bases. The CDR3 runs 17 residues. The V gene end was trimmed by 3 bases and the J gene end by 4 bases; junction bases not matched to a gene: 12. From germline, CDR1 is KGHSH and CDR2 LQKENI. The CDR3 DNA follows: TGTGCCAGCTCACCTAGGTCGGGCGGGAGCCTGTACAATGAGCAGTTCTTC. It is translated as CASSPRSGGSLYNEQFF.

V is TRBV4-2 and J is TRBJ1-4; D not certain. Germline V CDR1 and CDR2: LGHNA, YNFKEQ. With 0 bases removed from V and 5 bases from J, the gap between germline ends came to 10 bases. The CDR3 consists of 15 residues. As DNA, the CDR3 is TGTGCCAGCAGCCAAGATACGGGGTCAAATGAAAAACTGTTTTTT. Translated, it gives CASSQDTGSNEKLFF.

This rearrangement joins TRBV18 to TRBJ1-6, with 9 bases identical to TRBD1. The germline V gene encodes CDR1 KGHSH and CDR2 LQKENI. The CDR3 covers 14 residues. With 6 bases clipped from V and 9 bases from J, the junction kept 6 bases outside the gene matches. CDR3 in DNA: TGTGCCAGCTCCGCGGGACAGGGCGGTTCACCCCTCCACTTT. Protein: CASSAGQGGSPLHF.

The rearrangement joins TRBV5-6 to TRBJ1-4; D not resolved. CDR1 and CDR2 from the germline V gene are SGHDT and YYEEEE. The CDR3 totals 13 residues. Trimming left V 1 base short and J 7 bases short, with 8 bases between. CDR3 sequence (DNA): TGTGCCAGCAGCTTGAGAGGGTTTGAAAAACTGTTTTTT. This translates into CASSLRGFEKLFF.

The chain is built from TRBV7-3 and TRBJ2-1; 10 positions agree with TRBD2. CDR1 SGHTA and CDR2 FQGTGA come from the germline V gene. V shed 2 bases, J shed 2 bases, and the junction held 3 bases outside the gene matches. The CDR3 totals 16 residues. DNA for the CDR3: TGTGCCAGCAGCTTAGCTAGCGGGAGCGCCTACAATGAGCAGTTCTTC. Encoded protein: CASSLASGSAYNEQFF.

The gene calls are TRBV25-1 and TRBJ1-2; the D is unclear. Germline V lookup: CDR1 MGHDK, CDR2 SYGVNS. The V end lost 1 base, the J end lost 7 bases, and 4 bases lay between the germline ends. The CDR3 runs 11 residues. The CDR3 nucleotides are TGTGCCAGCAGTGAATCGTTTGGCTACACCTTC. Translation: CASSESFGYTF.

The CDR3 DNA sequence: TGTGCCTGGGGTAGCGGGAGGGTTCCCGGGGAGCTGTTTTTT. This translates into CAWGSGRVPGELFF. The chain employs TRBV30 and TRBJ2-2; TRBD2 matches 11 bases. CDR1 and CDR2 from the germline V gene are GTSNPN and SVGIG (reference sequence). With 5 bases clipped from V and 6 bases from J, the junction kept 5 bases outside the gene matches. The CDR3 consists of 14 residues.

V is TRBV4-2 and J is TRBJ1-6; TRBD1 matches at 8 bases. V lost 2 bases to trimming and J lost 3 bases; unmatched junction nucleotides: 3. This CDR3 region has 16 residues. CDR1 and CDR2 (germline): LGHNA, YNFKEQ. The CDR3 DNA reads as TGTGCCAGCAGCCAAACGACAGGGGTCTATAATTCACCCCTCCACTTT. Its translation: CASSQTTGVYNSPLHF.

This chain uses TRBV29-1 with TRBJ1-4, with unresolved D. From germline, CDR1 is SQVTM and CDR2 ANQGSEA. The germline V and J ends were trimmed by 4 bases and 3 bases, with 9 bases remaining between them. This CDR3 is built from 13 residues. The CDR3 here is CSVGGLPNEKLFF. The CDR3 nucleotides read TGCAGCGTTGGCGGGCTACCTAATGAAAAACTGTTTTTT.

The V call is TRBV5-4, the J call TRBJ1-6; D ambiguous. V gave up 4 bases and J gave up 11 bases, with 16 bases separating them. This CDR3 is built from 14 residues. Germline CDR1 SGHNT, CDR2 YYREEE (reference sequence). The CDR3 sequence is CASSPEVQDAPLHF. The CDR3 DNA reads as TGTGCCAGCAGCCCCGAGGTCCAAGACGCACCCCTCCACTTT.

V and J are TRBV12-3 or TRBV12-4 and TRBJ2-5; D is undetermined. This CDR3 contains 12 residues. Trimming cost V 5 bases and J 1 base, with 5 bases left between them. The CDR3 bases are TGTGCCAGCAGTCGCAGCCAAGAGACCCAGTACTTC. Protein sequence: CASSRSQETQYF.

The J gene is TRBJ2-1, the V gene TRBV7-3; D might be TRBD2 (5 bases). The CDR3 runs 15 residues. V lost 5 bases and J lost 10, with 21 bases in between. Germline CDR1 reads SGHTA; CDR2 reads FQGTGA. The CDR3 region is CASSVNPSGLGEQFF. As DNA, the CDR3 is TGTGCCAGCAGCGTAAACCCAAGCGGCCTCGGGGAGCAGTTCTTC.

The chain recombines TRBV4-2 with TRBJ2-3; TRBD2 agrees at 11 bases. After removal of 3 bases from V and 3 bases from J, the junction contained 2 bases not matched to a gene. The germline CDR1 and CDR2 sequences are LGHNA and YNFKEQ. The CDR3 is made up of 15 amino acids. The CDR3, as DNA: TGTGCCAGCAGCCATACTAGCGGGAGTACAGATACGCAGTATTTT. Translating it yields CASSHTSGSTDTQYF.

This chain links TRBV25-1 with TRBJ1-1; a possible D gene is TRBD1 (6 bases). The CDR3 is 15 residues long. The germline V gene has CDR1 MGHDK and CDR2 SYGVNS. The V end was cut by 1 base, the J end by 3 bases, with 12 bases between. CDR3 bases: TGTGCCAGCAGTGAATTAGGCAGGGGAGACACTGAAGCTTTCTTT. Its translation is CASSELGRGDTEAFF.